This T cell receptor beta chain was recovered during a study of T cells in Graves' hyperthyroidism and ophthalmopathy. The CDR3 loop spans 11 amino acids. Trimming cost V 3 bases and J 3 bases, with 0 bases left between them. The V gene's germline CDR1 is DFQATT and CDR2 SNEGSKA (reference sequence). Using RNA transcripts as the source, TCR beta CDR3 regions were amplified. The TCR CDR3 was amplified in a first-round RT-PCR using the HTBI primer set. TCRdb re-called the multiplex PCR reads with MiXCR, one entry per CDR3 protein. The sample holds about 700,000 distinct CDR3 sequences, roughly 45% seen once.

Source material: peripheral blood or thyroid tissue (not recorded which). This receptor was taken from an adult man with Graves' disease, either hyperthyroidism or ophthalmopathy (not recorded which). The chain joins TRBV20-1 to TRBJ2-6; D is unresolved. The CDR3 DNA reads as TGCAGTGCTAGTGGGGCCAACGTCCTGACTTTC. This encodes CSASGANVLTF.